The 31 T cell receptor beta chains listed next were all sequenced from one sample in a study of CD8+CD57+ T cells in acquired aplastic anemia. Patients selected for sequencing had displayed CD8+CD57+ cell expansion by flow cytometry. The TCR beta profiling, which covered VDJ combination and CDR3 sequence, was carried out using genomic DNA as the template. TCRdb re-analysed the reads in MiXCR, keeping a single row per CDR3 protein. The data hold 200,000 to 300,000 distinct CDR3 sequences, with 82% observed a single time. The specimen sequenced was sorted CD4+, CD8+, or CD8+CD57+ T cells (not recorded which) from PBMCs. These receptors came from a human donor with aplastic anemia.

This clonotype was recorded a few times. The junction departs from the called germline gene at one end, perhaps through a read error. This chain connects TRBV7-9 to TRBJ2-1; 11 bases line up with TRBD1. CDR1 is SEHNR, CDR2 FQNEAQ, per germline (reference sequence). The CDR3 consists of 13 residues. CDR3 nucleotide sequence: TGTGCCGGACAGGGGGCTAGGGAGACCCAGCACTTCTTC. Protein: CAGQGARETQHFF.

CDR3 loop: CASSSNQGTEAFF. The CDR3 DNA follows: TGTGCCAGCAGCTCCAACCAGGGCACTGAAGCTTTCTTT. The rearrangement joins TRBV11-2 to TRBJ1-1, with D maybe TRBD1 (5 bases). CDR1 and CDR2 (germline): SGHAT, FQNNGV. The CDR3 consists of 13 residues. Trimming stripped 4 bases from V and 4 bases from J, with 10 bases between. Combining the CDR3 with reference TRBV11-2 and TRBJ1-1 gives the whole variable domain EAGVAQSPRYKIIEKRQSVAFWCNPISGHATLYWYQQILGQGPKLLIQFQNNGVVDDSQLPKDRFSAERLKGVDSTLKIQPAKLEDSAVYLCASSSNQGTEAFFGQGTRLTVV.

The chain recombines TRBV2 with TRBJ2-7, with D unresolved. The J call is doubtful: the DNA matches TRBJ2-3 better. The V gene's germline CDR1 is SNHLY and CDR2 FYNNEI. The CDR3 contains 14 residues. CDR3 in amino acids: CASMAPPDTDAQYF. CDR3 coding DNA: TGTGCCAGCATGGCGCCTCCAGACACAGACGCGCAGTATTTT.

V gene TRBV15 combines with J gene TRBJ2-7; D remains unclear. The germline CDR1 and CDR2 sequences are LNHNV and YYDKDF (reference sequence). The CDR3 loop spans 15 amino acids. The V end was cut by 4 bases, the J end by 5 bases, with 18 bases between. CDR3 region: CATSIAAGLGNEQYF. The CDR3 DNA reads TGTGCCACCAGCATAGCTGCCGGCCTCGGCAACGAGCAGTACTTC. The full variable domain, completed using reference TRBV15 and TRBJ2-7, is DAMVIQNPRYQVTQFGKPVTLSCSQTLNHNVMYWYQQKSSQAPKLLFHYYDKDFNNEADTPDNFQSRRPNTSFCFLDIRSPGLGDTAMYLCATSIAAGLGNEQYFGPGTRLTVT.

J is TRBJ1-5 and V is TRBV7-2, with 7 bases aligning to TRBD1. Germline V gene lookup returns CDR1 SGHTA and CDR2 FQGNSA. Trimming took 5 bases from V and 13 from J; bases not matched to a gene: 17. The CDR3 sequence is 15 residues long. The CDR3 DNA reads TGTGCCAGCAGCACCTTAGGGGGCGCAAACCACGAGCAGCATTTT. Translation gives CASSTLGGANHEQHF.

For this clonotype: The junction departs from germline at one end; a sequencing error may be responsible. The CDR3 DNA follows: TGTGCCAGCAGCACGGGATCGGGGCAAGAAAATAAAGAAGCTTTCTTT. Translated, it gives CASSTGSGQENKEAFF. The J gene is TRBJ1-1, the V gene TRBV15; tentatively, D is TRBD1 (5 bases). Germline V CDR1 and CDR2: LNHNV, YYDKDF (reference sequence). The CDR3 runs to 16 residues.

The chain recombines TRBV7-2 with TRBJ2-7; a possible D gene is TRBD2 (6 bases). The germline gives CDR1 SGHTA, CDR2 FQGNSA. The V end lost 9 bases, the J end lost 3 bases, and 30 bases lay between the germline ends. CDR3 length: 18 residues. CDR3 sequence reads: CARSHRGAGKPLFYEQYV. The DNA of the CDR3 is TGTGCCAGAAGCCATAGAGGCGCGGGGAAGCCCCTCTTCTACGAGCAGTACGTC.

Of note for this clonotype: The junction differs from germline at one of its ends, possibly a read error. The rearrangement uses TRBV11-1 and TRBJ2-7, with D uncertain. Germline V CDR1 and CDR2: SGHAT, FQDESV (reference sequence). The CDR3 sequence is 14 residues long. The CDR3 nucleotides are TGCGCCAGCAGCTCGGGCGGCGCCGGCTACGAGCAGTACTTC. Its protein product is CASSSGGAGYEQYF.

For this clonotype: This CDR3 fails to terminate in the conserved phenylalanine or tryptophan, so it likely reflects a read error. This sequence joins TRBV15 and TRBJ2-5; possibly TRBD1 or TRBD2 for D (7 bases each). The assigned J gene may be wrong: the sequence end matches TRBJ2-1 better. This CDR3 spans 15 amino acids. CDR1 LNHNV and CDR2 YYDKDF come from the germline V gene (reference sequence). The CDR3 protein is CATSRDSQGGTEQFV. In DNA form, the CDR3 reads TGTGCCACCAGCAGAGATAGCCAGGGGGGGACCGAGCAGTTCGTC.

As regards this clonotype: The junction departs from the called germline gene at one end, perhaps through a read error. The V and J genes are TRBV11-3 and TRBJ2-5; D unresolved. CDR1 is SGHNT and CDR2 is YENEEA in the germline V gene. CDR3 length equals 14 residues. CDR3 bases: TGTGCCACCAGCTGCTCCTCCAGCGAAGAGACCCAGTACTTC. Translating it yields CATSCSSSEETQYF.

The chain carries TRBV13 and TRBJ2-1; D uncertain. V was trimmed by 4 bases and J by 5 bases, leaving 12 bases between them. From germline, CDR1 is PRHDT and CDR2 FYEKMQ (reference sequence). The CDR3 loop spans 14 amino acids. CDR3 amino acids: CASSSGAYNNEQFF. As DNA, the CDR3 is TGTGCCAGCAGCTCAGGTGCCTACAACAATGAGCAGTTCTTC.

A note on this clonotype: A read error may account for a junction end that differs from germline. The V call is TRBV9, the J call TRBJ1-1, with D unclear. From germline, CDR1 is SGDLS and CDR2 YYNGEE. The CDR3 loop spans 14 amino acids. The CDR3 DNA reads TGTGCCAGCAGCGGCGGACGACCGAACACTGAAGCCTTCTTT. Residues: CASSGGRPNTEAFF.

CDR3 region: CASSSGVAGRTDTQYF. CDR3 DNA sequence: TGTGCCAGCAGCTCAGGAGTAGCGGGACGCACAGATACGCAGTATTTT. The rearrangement uses TRBV7-2 and TRBJ2-3; the match to TRBD2 covers 8 bases. The ends lost 4 bases at V and 1 base at J; junction bases unmatched: 7. Germline values: CDR1 SGHTA, CDR2 FQGNSA. This CDR3 has 16 residues.

J is TRBJ2-5 and V is TRBV7-2, with D uncertain. Germline CDR1 SGHTA, CDR2 FQGNSA. This CDR3 contains 13 residues. Trimming took off 1 base at V and 4 bases at J, with 7 bases between the two ends. The CDR3 spells CASSLGEGETQYF. CDR3 nucleotide sequence: TGTGCCAGCAGCTTAGGGGAAGGAGAGACCCAGTACTTC.

Concerning this clonotype: The DNA is left out, because the CDR3 cannot be placed on it with certainty; the CDR3 is given as TCRdb lists it. The V gene is TRBV2, the J gene TRBJ2-1; the table's D call, TRBD2, was not checked against the DNA. The CDR3 has 23 amino acids, counting both end residues. From germline, CDR1 is SNHLY and CDR2 FYNNEI. CDR3 amino acids: CASSFYICSALDIGLAGGREQFF.

With respect to this clonotype: Likely a read error: the CDR3 ends without its conserved phenylalanine or tryptophan. It is unclear where the CDR3 begins or ends on the DNA, so no DNA is shown, and the CDR3 is as TCRdb lists it. CDR3 region: CASSIPGQGARQPQH. The rearrangement links TRBV19 to TRBJ2-1; whether TRBD1, the table's D call, matches the DNA was not checked. The CDR3 adds up to 15 amino acids, both ends counted. Germline loops: CDR1 LNHDA, CDR2 SQIVND (reference sequence).

The chain combines TRBV2 with TRBJ2-3; 7 bases align to TRBD1. CDR1 and CDR2 (germline): SNHLY, FYNNEI. The trim removed 4 bases at V and 4 bases at J, leaving 5 bases unmatched. The CDR3 sequence is 14 residues long. The DNA of the CDR3 is TGTGCCAGCAGTGTTCGGGACAGACCAGATACGCAGTATTTT. Its protein product is CASSVRDRPDTQYF.

Concerning this clonotype: A junction boundary mismatches the germline segment, possibly from a read error. The chain recombines TRBV9 with TRBJ2-4; unclear D gene. The CDR3 contains 12 residues. Germline CDR1 reads SGDLS; CDR2 reads YYNGEE. The DNA for the CDR3 is TGTGCCAGCAGCCAACCTGGCAACAGTCAGTACTTC. Encoded protein: CASSQPGNSQYF.

The rearrangement uses TRBV5-6 and TRBJ2-5; 9 bases are a match to TRBD1. The CDR3 length is 12 residues. Germline-derived CDR1 and CDR2 are SGHDT and YYEEEE. V dropped 8 bases and J dropped 5; count of bases not matched to a gene: 4. CDR3 in DNA: TGTGCCAGACAGGGGGCGGAGGAGACCCAGTACTTC. Translation: CARQGAEETQYF.

About this clonotype: A read error may produce the germline difference seen at one junction end. The rearrangement links TRBV19 to TRBJ2-1; D possibly corresponds to TRBD1 (5 bases). Germline V gene lookup returns CDR1 LNHDA and CDR2 SQIVND (reference sequence). The CDR3 is made up of 15 amino acids. The CDR3 DNA reads TGTGCCAGTAGTATACGTCAGGGTACTCCTACAAAGAGCAGTTTC. This translates into CASSIRQGTPTKSSF.

Comment on this clonotype: At one boundary the junction diverges from the germline segment, which might be a read error. The V call is TRBV9, the J call TRBJ2-3, with 7 bases that match TRBD2. CDR3 size: 14 residues. Per the germline V gene, CDR1 is SGDLS and CDR2 is YYNGEE. CDR3 in amino acids: CASSLAGTDATHYF. For the CDR3, the DNA is TGTGCCAGCAGCTTAGCGGGCACTGATGCGACGCATTATTTT.

This clonotype came up once. The genes are TRBV7-3 and TRBJ2-7, with 8 positions matching TRBD2. J gave up 3 bases and V 3 bases, and 16 bases lay outside the gene matches. The germline V gene encodes CDR1 SGHTA and CDR2 FQGTGA. CDR3 size: 18 residues. This CDR3 reads CASSFQKRGSYNYYEQYV. The CDR3 coding sequence is TGTGCCAGCAGCTTTCAGAAGCGGGGGTCCTACAATTACTACGAGCAGTACGTC.

The J gene is TRBJ2-6, the V gene TRBV9, with D perhaps being TRBD1 or TRBD2 (6 bases each). The germline V gene encodes CDR1 SGDLS and CDR2 YYNGEE. Trimming pared 0 bases from V and 4 bases from J, leaving 14 bases between. This CDR3 has 17 residues. The CDR3 here is CASSVGGDTAGANVLTF. In DNA form, the CDR3 reads TGTGCCAGCAGCGTAGGCGGGGACACCGCGGGGGCCAACGTCCTGACTTTC.

The chain couples TRBV3-2 to TRBJ1-3; the D call TRBD1 from the table was never checked on the DNA. TRBV3-2 is listed as a pseudogene. The CDR3 sequence is 13 residues long. CDR3 sequence reads: CASGQQSGNTIYF. In DNA, the CDR3 is TGTGCCAGCGGACAGCAATCTGGAAACACCATATATTTT.

The chain recombines TRBV9 with TRBJ2-7; D is perhaps TRBD2 (5 bases). The CDR3 is 14 amino acids. From germline, CDR1 is SGDLS and CDR2 YYNGEE. Trimming removed 4 bases from V and 6 bases from J, with 17 bases in between. CDR3 in amino acids: CASSLAGLASEQYF. For the CDR3, the DNA is TGTGCCAGCAGCTTGGCCGGACTTGCATCCGAGCAGTACTTC.

The rearrangement joins TRBV29-1 to TRBJ2-3; TRBD2 agrees at 8 bases. Germline CDR1 SQVTM, CDR2 ANQGSEA. The ends lost 7 bases at V and 2 bases at J; junction bases unmatched: 14. This CDR3 is built from 16 residues. The CDR3 here is CSASGRLAGTTDTQYF. In DNA form, the CDR3 reads TGCAGCGCGTCGGGGCGCTTAGCGGGGACCACAGATACGCAGTATTTT.

This chain joins TRBV7-9 and TRBJ2-7, with 10 nucleotides matching TRBD2. Per the germline V gene, CDR1 is SEHNR and CDR2 is FQNEAQ (reference sequence). The CDR3 has 14 amino acids. The V and J ends lost 3 bases and 11 bases, in that order; junction bases with no gene match: 10. DNA of the CDR3: TGTGCCAGCAGCTTCGGAAGAAGCGGGGGGGACGAGTACGTC. It codes for CASSFGRSGGDEYV.

A word on this clonotype: The conserved phenylalanine or tryptophan normally closing the CDR3 is absent here, so this likely arose from a read error. V gene TRBV7-6 combines with J gene TRBJ2-1; no clear D. Germline CDR1 SGHVS, CDR2 FNYEAQ. CDR3 length: 13 residues. With 6 bases removed from V and 13 bases from J, the gap between germline ends came to 19 bases. CDR3 DNA: TGTGCCAGCAGTTTTAGGGCGAATAATGCACAGTTCTAC. This codes for CASSFRANNAQFY.

About this clonotype: The final CDR3 position lacks the conserved phenylalanine or tryptophan, pointing to a likely read error. The limits of the CDR3 on the DNA are not certain, so only TCRdb's listed CDR3 is given. The genes are TRBV2 and TRBJ2-3; the table's D call, TRBD1, has no DNA check behind it. From its first to its last residue, the CDR3 has 14 amino acids. CDR1 is SNHLY, CDR2 FYNNEI, per germline. CDR3 protein: CASKQGEDGYTFGS.

The chain combines TRBV20-1 with TRBJ2-7; possibly TRBD1 for D (5 bases). The CDR3 contains 13 residues. From germline, CDR1 is DFQATT and CDR2 SNEGSKA (reference sequence). V gave up 0 bases and J gave up 3 bases, with 9 bases separating them. The CDR3 sequence is CSARDPGFYEQYF. The DNA for the CDR3 is TGCAGTGCTAGAGACCCAGGGTTCTACGAGCAGTACTTC.

The chain employs TRBV20-1 and TRBJ1-1, with D uncertain. The CDR3 has 14 residues. The germline CDR1 and CDR2 sequences are DFQATT and SNEGSKA (reference sequence). V gave up 5 bases and J gave up 3 bases, with 16 bases separating them. Here the CDR3 DNA reads TGCAGTGCTGGGTCGTTGCTTGTGGACACTGAAGCTTTCTTT. Amino acid sequence: CSAGSLLVDTEAFF.